The clone carrying this T cell receptor (beta chain) was found many times. The data derive from a study of read filtering for tumor transcriptome and immune sequencing. V dropped 4 bases and J dropped 4 bases, with 16 bases sitting between them. The CDR3 sequence is 16 residues long. Germline CDR1 reads MNHNY; CDR2 reads SVGAGI (reference sequence). This library used roughly 430 ng RNA and molecular barcoded adaptors spanning alpha/delta and beta/gamma chains. MiXCR, applied by TCRdb to the reads, yields one record per CDR3 protein. The table includes 8,500 to 9,500 distinct CDR3 sequences, more than 15% detected once.

The sequence was obtained from a donor over 35 with multiple myeloma. The sequenced material came from a population of CD138-negative cells sorted from bone marrow. The genes are TRBV6-6 and TRBJ2-2; the D gene is possibly TRBD2 (6 bases). In DNA form, the CDR3 reads TGTGCCAGCAGTTGGGGGGAGGTCCGCGGCACCGGGGAGCTGTTTTTT. Encoded protein: CASSWGEVRGTGELFF.